This TCR beta chain was captured by sequencing in a study of T cell responses to AZD1222 COVID-19 vaccine. The CDR3 contains 15 residues. The germline CDR1 and CDR2 sequences are LGHDT and YNNKEL (reference sequence). V gave up 4 bases and J gave up 2 bases; unmatched junction bases: 3. Profiling relied on immunoSEQ multiplex PCR, and the TCRdb table lists in-frame clones only, not all of them. The sample carries 150,000 to 200,000 clones, 90% recorded once. The rearrangement links TRBV3-1 (or the pseudogene TRBV3-2) to TRBJ2-1, with 9 bases lining up with TRBD1. This clonotype was obtained from an adult who received the MenACWY meningococcal vaccine as a control. The sequencing here drew on peripheral blood, taken 28 days after the second dose of the MenACWY control vaccine. The CDR3 region has the DNA TGTGCCAGCAGCCGGGACAGGGATCCCTACAATGAGCAGTTCTTC. As protein: CASSRDRDPYNEQFF.